This TCR beta chain was found in a study of CD8 T cells in ankylosing spondylitis. In regard to this clonotype: Its antigen is undetermined.

Study observations and caveats: The authors reported significant enrichment of disease-linked clones in matched ankylosing spondylitis synovial fluid. A subset of motif variants has previously been described in the synovial fluid and blood of reactive arthritis.

Quantitative 5'-RACE with molecular barcodes generated TCR beta libraries. TCRdb re-called the 5' RACE reads through MiXCR, storing one row per CDR3 protein. The sample comprises tens of thousands of distinct CDR3 sequences, around 6.5% of which are singletons, and around 5.3% rests with the top ten. Trimming stripped 8 bases from V and 5 bases from J, with 17 bases between. The CDR3 runs 14 residues. In germline, CDR1 is LNHNV, CDR2 YYDKDF (reference sequence). The receptor was derived from a male donor with ankylosing spondylitis. The V and J genes are TRBV15 and TRBJ2-3; a weak D match, TRBD2 (6 bases). The sample was synovial fluid, either unsorted or a sorted T cell fraction (not recorded which). CDR3 bases: TGTGCCACCGGAAGACTAGGAGGAATAGATACGCAGTATTTT. Amino acid sequence: CATGRLGGIDTQYF.